This T cell receptor (beta chain) originates from a study of blood T cell repertoires in COVID-19. About the research overall: The analysed material was cDNA or gDNA that came from T cells, B-cell-depleted T cells, or PBMCs.

Repertoires were generated with immunoSEQ multiplex PCR, while TCRdb's copy carries only in-frame clones and drops some. The sample lists about 210,000 clones, 85% occurring once. Everyone who took part was roughly 18 to 89 years old, and they came from 20 to 25 US areas. Clinical history reported by participants formed the basis on which cohorts were assigned. Symptom resolution, clearance, or two negative PCRs marked the recovered donors of Cohort 3. The CDR3 totals 14 residues. Trimming stripped 6 bases from V and 2 bases from J, with 11 bases between. CDR1 LNHDA and CDR2 SQIVND come from the germline V gene (reference sequence).

The sequencing input was PBMCs or T cells enriched from blood (not recorded which). The TCR was taken from a man aged 40-50 years who had recovered from COVID-19. The chain combines TRBV19 with TRBJ1-3, with D tentatively TRBD1 (5 bases). CDR3 coding DNA: TGTGCCAGTAGAACTTCGGGGGCTGGAAACACCATATATTTT. This sequence encodes CASRTSGAGNTIYF.